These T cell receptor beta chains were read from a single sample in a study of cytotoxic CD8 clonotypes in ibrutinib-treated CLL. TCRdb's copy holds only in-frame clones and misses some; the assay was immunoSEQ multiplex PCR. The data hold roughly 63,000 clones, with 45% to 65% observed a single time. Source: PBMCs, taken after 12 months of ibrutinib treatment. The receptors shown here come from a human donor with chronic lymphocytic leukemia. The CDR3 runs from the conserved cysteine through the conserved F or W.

CDR3aa: CASSFMFNEKLFF
v_gene: TRBV6-5

CDR3aa: CASSFLTLGRGGNYGYTF
v_gene: TRBV7-9

CDR3aa: CASSLYPVRTDSSGANVLTF
v_gene: TRBV5-5

CDR3aa: CASIRGGSQPQHF
v_gene: TRBV28

CDR3aa: CASSLGGQFSPLHF
v_gene: TRBV5-4

CDR3aa: CASSLKMHGASNYGYTF
v_gene: TRBV27

CDR3aa: CASSETRQGQWKYF
v_gene: TRBV6-1

CDR3aa: CAWSQAGPGEQYF
v_gene: TRBV30

CDR3aa: CASLPPVGTGELFF
v_gene: TRBV25-1

CDR3aa: CASSLSGSPLHF
v_gene: TRBV6-6